A selection of T cell receptor beta chains follows, all from one sample in a study of CD8 T cells in Susac syndrome. One entry per CDR3 protein, called by TCRdb with MiXCR from the immunoSEQ multiplex PCR reads. The repertoire holds roughly 150,000 distinct CDR3 sequences, just over 90% seen once, with approximately 0.14% in the top ten. Sequenced sample: CD4+ T cells from PBMCs. The source of these receptors is a human donor in good health. CDR3s include the opening cysteine and the closing phenylalanine or tryptophan. A D gene is named only where the DNA matches it firmly. Clone size is given for some rows only: seen once, a few or many times, or a class if the clone is expanded.

CDR3 protein	J gene	clone size	V gene	D gene
CASSLAQGNEQFF	TRBJ2-1	NA	TRBV11-2	NA
CASSVDRDLSTDTQYF	TRBJ2-3	NA	TRBV9	NA
CALAGPTTGELFF	TRBJ2-2	NA	TRBV19	NA
CASSQDAQGAGYTF	TRBJ1-2	NA	TRBV14	TRBD1
CASSLVGAGGHEQYF	TRBJ2-7	NA	TRBV7-2	TRBD1
CSPLGRSATEAFF	TRBJ1-1	NA	TRBV20-1	NA
CASSLSREQPQHF	TRBJ1-5	NA	TRBV5-6	NA
CASRRSGLGALEQYF	TRBJ2-7	NA	TRBV6-5	NA
CASSLSAGVQYGYTF	TRBJ1-2	NA	TRBV9	NA
CASSVAGRLYEQYF	TRBJ2-7	NA	TRBV10-2	NA
CASSSRTGRPSGANVLTF	TRBJ2-6	NA	TRBV5-1	TRBD1
CASSSRDRLNTEAFF	TRBJ1-1	NA	TRBV5-1	TRBD1
CSATRQGMGEQYF	TRBJ2-7	NA	TRBV20-1	TRBD1
CASSQVIPQANYGYTF	TRBJ1-2	NA	TRBV4-1	NA
CASSLYGATGELFF	TRBJ2-2	once	TRBV7-2	NA
CASSRGGSSYEQYF	TRBJ2-7	few	TRBV3-1	TRBD1
CSVRTASYEQYF	TRBJ2-7	NA	TRBV29-1	NA
CASSSAGGAGHEQFF	TRBJ2-1	NA	TRBV6-2/TRBV6-3	TRBD2
CASSQRPGSGAFF	TRBJ1-1	NA	TRBV14	NA
CSATGASSGNTIYF	TRBJ1-3	NA	TRBV20-1	NA
CASRGYKQGGYGYTF	TRBJ1-2	NA	TRBV6-5	TRBD1
CASSVGVAGGRETQYF	TRBJ2-5	once	TRBV9	TRBD2
CAISERALGQGASGYTF	TRBJ1-2	NA	TRBV10-3	TRBD1
CSAPPQGTSGGALGRETQYF	TRBJ2-5	NA	TRBV20-1	TRBD2
CAISETGGSHNEQFF	TRBJ2-1	NA	TRBV10-3	TRBD1
CASSDRQTSYEQYF	TRBJ2-7	NA	TRBV6-1	NA
CASTPDRAGKLFF	TRBJ1-4	NA	TRBV12-3/TRBV12-4	TRBD1
CATSREAGGNYGYTF	TRBJ1-2	NA	TRBV15	NA
CASSAWTGAADTQYF	TRBJ2-3	NA	TRBV4-1	TRBD1
CASRHPGQVTHEQYF	TRBJ2-7	NA	TRBV2	TRBD1
CASGDGGLGDTQYF	TRBJ2-3	NA	TRBV7-9	NA
CASAATGVSTEAFF	TRBJ1-1	NA	TRBV6-4	TRBD1
CASCPLAGGTDTQYF	TRBJ2-3	NA	TRBV6-1	TRBD2
CASSSTSLGYEQYF	TRBJ2-7	NA	TRBV11-2	NA
CSASEGLNTEAFF	TRBJ1-1	NA	TRBV29-1	NA
CSVAPATEAFF	TRBJ1-1	NA	TRBV29-1	NA
CSASTLQGAQYF	TRBJ2-5	once	TRBV20-1	NA
CASSLRGTIVCYEQYF	TRBJ2-7	NA	TRBV7-3	NA
CSASGDQETQYF	TRBJ2-5	NA	TRBV20-1	NA